This T cell receptor beta chain was obtained from a study of blood T cell repertoires in COVID-19. The data were produced by immunoSEQ multiplex PCR, yet TCRdb's version contains in-frame clones alone and is incomplete. The sample carries some 160,000 clones, over 80% recorded once. Trimming at V came to 4 bases and at J to 6 bases, leaving 8 bases not matched to a gene. The CDR3 runs 16 residues. Germline values: CDR1 MGHRA, CDR2 YSYEKL. The chain uses TRBV4-1 and TRBJ2-2; TRBD1 matches 10 bases. The sample consisted of peripheral blood. The source is an elderly woman with COVID-19, enrolled during active disease. CDR3 sequence (DNA): TGCGCCAGCAGCCCTCGGACAGGGGGTGGCTCCGGGGAGCTGTTTTTT. Protein: CASSPRTGGGSGELFF.